This is a list of T cell receptor beta chains from one sample in a study of molecular identifiers for immune sequencing clone quantification. Via MiXCR, TCRdb re-called the PCR reads, giving one row per CDR3 protein. In the table there are approximately 500,000 distinct CDR3 sequences, 20% to 25% of which are singletons. Sequencing used naive CD8+ T cells from blood, with Jurkat cell RNA spiked in. Source of these receptors: a human donor in good health. Some libraries in this study had Jurkat cell RNA spiked in. Both conserved end residues are part of each CDR3. D genes are given only for firm matches. Size tells how often a clone was seen (once, few, many) or the class of an expanded clone, and some rows leave it out.

CDR3nt: TGTGCCAGCAGTTACTCAGGGATCAACGAGCAGTACTTC
CDR3aa: CASSYSGINEQYF
abundance: few
v_gene: TRBV6-6
len: 13
d_gene: -
j_gene: TRBJ2-7

CDR3nt: TGTGCCATCACTACAGGGAACTACGAGCAGTACTTC
CDR3aa: CAITTGNYEQYF
abundance: many
v_gene: TRBV10-3
len: 12
d_gene: -
j_gene: TRBJ2-7

CDR3nt: TGCGCCAGCAGCCAAGACTCCGCACAGACAATTTCACCCCTCCACTTT
CDR3aa: CASSQDSAQTISPLHF
abundance: many
v_gene: TRBV4-3
len: 16
d_gene: -
j_gene: TRBJ1-6

CDR3nt: TGTGCCGGCAGTTTAGGCAGGACCAAGAGCACAGATACGCAGTATTTT
CDR3aa: CAGSLGRTKSTDTQYF
abundance: -
v_gene: TRBV28
len: 16
d_gene: -
j_gene: TRBJ2-3

CDR3nt: TGTACCAGCAGTTCAGGGTTCCCGGGCGAGCAGTACTTC
CDR3aa: CTSSSGFPGEQYF
abundance: -
v_gene: TRBV6-2/TRBV6-3
len: 13
d_gene: -
j_gene: TRBJ2-7

CDR3nt: TGTGCCAGCAGCTGGGGGGACAGGGCCTCCTACGAGCAGTACTTC
CDR3aa: CASSWGDRASYEQYF
abundance: once
v_gene: TRBV5-4
len: 15
d_gene: TRBD1
j_gene: TRBJ2-7

CDR3nt: TGTGCCAGCAGCTACCCGGGACAGGGAGCCACCGGGGAGCTGTTTTTT
CDR3aa: CASSYPGQGATGELFF
abundance: few
v_gene: TRBV7-9
len: 16
d_gene: TRBD1
j_gene: TRBJ2-2

CDR3nt: TGTGCCAGCAGCTTAGAGCCGACAGGGCACTATGGCTACACCTTC
CDR3aa: CASSLEPTGHYGYTF
abundance: -
v_gene: TRBV7-2
len: 15
d_gene: TRBD1
j_gene: TRBJ1-2

CDR3nt: TGTGCCAGCAGTGTAGCGGGACTAGCGGAATCCTACGAGCAGTACTTC
CDR3aa: CASSVAGLAESYEQYF
abundance: many
v_gene: TRBV25-1
len: 16
d_gene: TRBD2
j_gene: TRBJ2-7

CDR3nt: TGCGCCAGCAGCCAATACGTGGGTAGGGGGGAGCCCCAGCATTTT
CDR3aa: CASSQYVGRGEPQHF
abundance: many
v_gene: TRBV4-3
len: 15
d_gene: -
j_gene: TRBJ1-5

CDR3nt: TGTGCCAGCTCACTCAAAACTAACACAGGACTCGGGACGACCCCGTACTTC
CDR3aa: CASSLKTNTGLGTTPYF
abundance: -
v_gene: TRBV18
len: 17
d_gene: -
j_gene: TRBJ2-5

CDR3nt: TGTGCCTGCAGCGATCCAGGGTTCGAGCAGTACTTC
CDR3aa: CACSDPGFEQYF
abundance: many
v_gene: TRBV30
len: 12
d_gene: -
j_gene: TRBJ2-7

CDR3nt: TGCGCCAGCAGCCAAGGATCCCTTCAGGGCAATGAGCAGTTCTTC
CDR3aa: CASSQGSLQGNEQFF
abundance: -
v_gene: TRBV4-3
len: 15
d_gene: -
j_gene: TRBJ2-1

CDR3nt: TGTGCCAGCAGCTTTACAGCTGGAAACACCATATATTTT
CDR3aa: CASSFTAGNTIYF
abundance: few
v_gene: TRBV7-2
len: 13
d_gene: -
j_gene: TRBJ1-3

CDR3nt: TGTGCCAGCAGCTCGGGAGTTTCTACCGGGGAGCTGTTTTTT
CDR3aa: CASSSGVSTGELFF
abundance: many
v_gene: TRBV7-9
len: 14
d_gene: -
j_gene: TRBJ2-2

CDR3nt: TGTGCCAGCAGCCAAGAGATAGCGGGGGCCGATACAGATACGCAGTATTTT
CDR3aa: CASSQEIAGADTDTQYF
abundance: many
v_gene: TRBV3-1
len: 17
d_gene: TRBD2
j_gene: TRBJ2-3

CDR3nt: TGTGCCAGCAGCCAAAGTTGGTCCGAGCAGTACTTC
CDR3aa: CASSQSWSEQYF
abundance: -
v_gene: TRBV3-1
len: 12
d_gene: -
j_gene: TRBJ2-7

CDR3nt: TGTGCCAGTAGTATTTTGCTCGCCAATGAGCAGTTCTTC
CDR3aa: CASSILLANEQFF
abundance: many
v_gene: TRBV19
len: 13
d_gene: -
j_gene: TRBJ2-1

CDR3nt: TGTGCCAGCGGGGGGGACAGGGTAAATTCACCCCTCCACTTT
CDR3aa: CASGGDRVNSPLHF
abundance: -
v_gene: TRBV27
len: 14
d_gene: TRBD1
j_gene: TRBJ1-6

CDR3nt: TGTGCCAGCAGCCAAGAACAGGCTACTCGTAATTCACCCCTCCACTTT
CDR3aa: CASSQEQATRNSPLHF
abundance: -
v_gene: TRBV4-2
len: 16
d_gene: -
j_gene: TRBJ1-6

CDR3nt: TGTGCCAGCTCACCACGGGAGCCCTATAATTCACCCCTCCACTTT
CDR3aa: CASSPREPYNSPLHF
abundance: few
v_gene: TRBV18
len: 15
d_gene: -
j_gene: TRBJ1-6

CDR3nt: TGTGCCAGCAGCTTAGCGCCGTCGGGGTCCAATCAGCCCCAGCATTTT
CDR3aa: CASSLAPSGSNQPQHF
abundance: many
v_gene: TRBV7-8
len: 16
d_gene: -
j_gene: TRBJ1-5

CDR3nt: TGTGCCAGCACCGACGGGGTACTTGGTGAGCAGTTCTTC
CDR3aa: CASTDGVLGEQFF
abundance: few
v_gene: TRBV2
len: 13
d_gene: -
j_gene: TRBJ2-1

CDR3nt: TGTGCCAGCACCACCCCAGGTTACGAGCAGTACTTC
CDR3aa: CASTTPGYEQYF
abundance: many
v_gene: TRBV7-2
len: 12
d_gene: -
j_gene: TRBJ2-7

CDR3nt: TGTGCCAGCAGTTTGAGGGACAGGCCAACTACCTACGAGCAGTACTTC
CDR3aa: CASSLRDRPTTYEQYF
abundance: few
v_gene: TRBV28
len: 16
d_gene: TRBD1
j_gene: TRBJ2-7

CDR3nt: TGTGCCAGCAGACTAGCGGGGGGGCATCAAGAGACCCAGTACTTC
CDR3aa: CASRLAGGHQETQYF
abundance: -
v_gene: TRBV13
len: 15
d_gene: TRBD2
j_gene: TRBJ2-5

CDR3nt: TGTGCCAGCAGTTACAGCCCAACAGGGGGCCATGGCTACACCTTC
CDR3aa: CASSYSPTGGHGYTF
abundance: -
v_gene: TRBV27
len: 15
d_gene: TRBD1
j_gene: TRBJ1-2

CDR3nt: TGTGCCAGCAGTGAACAGGGGGGGACAGATACGCAGTATTTT
CDR3aa: CASSEQGGTDTQYF
abundance: -
v_gene: TRBV2
len: 14
d_gene: -
j_gene: TRBJ2-3

CDR3nt: TGTGCCAGCAGCTTAGATGGCTTACTAGCGGGGGGGATCAATGAGCAGTTCTTC
CDR3aa: CASSLDGLLAGGINEQFF
abundance: -
v_gene: TRBV7-2
len: 18
d_gene: TRBD2
j_gene: TRBJ2-1

CDR3nt: TGTGCCAGCAGCTCTCTGGAAACGGGCACTGAAGCTTTCTTT
CDR3aa: CASSSLETGTEAFF
abundance: many
v_gene: TRBV5-6
len: 14
d_gene: -
j_gene: TRBJ1-1

CDR3nt: TGTGCCAGCTCCCCCGGGCGCTCTGGGGCCAACGTCCTGACTTTC
CDR3aa: CASSPGRSGANVLTF
abundance: many
v_gene: TRBV2
len: 15
d_gene: -
j_gene: TRBJ2-6

CDR3nt: TGCGCCAGCAGCCAAGCGGCGGGCTGGAACACTGAAGCTTTCTTT
CDR3aa: CASSQAAGWNTEAFF
abundance: few
v_gene: TRBV4-1
len: 15
d_gene: -
j_gene: TRBJ1-1

CDR3nt: TGTGCCATCGAACCGAACACCGGGGAGCTGTTTTTT
CDR3aa: CAIEPNTGELFF
abundance: few
v_gene: TRBV10-3
len: 12
d_gene: -
j_gene: TRBJ2-2